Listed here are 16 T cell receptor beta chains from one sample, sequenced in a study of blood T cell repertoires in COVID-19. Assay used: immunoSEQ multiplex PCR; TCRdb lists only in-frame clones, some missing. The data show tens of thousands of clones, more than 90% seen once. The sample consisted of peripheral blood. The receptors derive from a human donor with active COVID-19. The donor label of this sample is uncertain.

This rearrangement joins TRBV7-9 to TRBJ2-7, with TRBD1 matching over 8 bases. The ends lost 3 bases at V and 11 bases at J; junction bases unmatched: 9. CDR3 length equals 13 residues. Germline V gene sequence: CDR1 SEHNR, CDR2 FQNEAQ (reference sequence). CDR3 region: CASSFRGQGIKYF. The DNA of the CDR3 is TGTGCCAGCAGCTTCCGAGGACAGGGAATAAAGTACTTC.

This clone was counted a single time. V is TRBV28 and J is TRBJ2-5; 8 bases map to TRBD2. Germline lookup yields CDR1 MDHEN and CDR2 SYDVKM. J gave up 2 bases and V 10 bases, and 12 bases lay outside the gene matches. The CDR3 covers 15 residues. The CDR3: CATAIFSGTQETQYF. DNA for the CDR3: TGTGCCACCGCGATATTTAGCGGGACACAAGAGACCCAGTACTTC.

The CDR3 bases are TGTGCCAGCAGCTCCGACCGGGGGGGTCACTATGGCTACACCTTC. This gives the protein CASSSDRGGHYGYTF. The chain couples TRBV7-2 to TRBJ1-2, with D perhaps TRBD1 (5 bases). Deletions cut 4 bases from V and 3 bases from J, with 15 bases between. CDR3 size: 15 residues. Germline V gene data show CDR1 as SGHTA and CDR2 as FQGNSA.

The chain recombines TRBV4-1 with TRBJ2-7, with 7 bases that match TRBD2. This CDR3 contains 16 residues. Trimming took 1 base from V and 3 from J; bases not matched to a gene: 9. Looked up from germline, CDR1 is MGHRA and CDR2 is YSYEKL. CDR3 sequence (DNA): TGCGCCAGCAGCCAAGCAAGCGGGGCCCCCTTCTACGAGCAGTACTTC. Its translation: CASSQASGAPFYEQYF.

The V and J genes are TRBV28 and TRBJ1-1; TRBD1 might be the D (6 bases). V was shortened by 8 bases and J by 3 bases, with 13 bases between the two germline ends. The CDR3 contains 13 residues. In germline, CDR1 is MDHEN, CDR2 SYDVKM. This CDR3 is CASVTGRDTEAFF. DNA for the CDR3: TGTGCCAGCGTTACAGGGCGGGACACTGAAGCTTTCTTT.

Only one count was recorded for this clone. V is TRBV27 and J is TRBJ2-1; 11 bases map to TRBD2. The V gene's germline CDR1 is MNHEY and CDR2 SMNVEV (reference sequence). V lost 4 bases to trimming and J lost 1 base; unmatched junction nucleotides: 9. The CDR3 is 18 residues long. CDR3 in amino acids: CASSWIFSGRASYNEQFF. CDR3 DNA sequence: TGTGCCAGCAGTTGGATCTTTAGCGGGAGGGCGTCCTACAATGAGCAGTTCTTC.

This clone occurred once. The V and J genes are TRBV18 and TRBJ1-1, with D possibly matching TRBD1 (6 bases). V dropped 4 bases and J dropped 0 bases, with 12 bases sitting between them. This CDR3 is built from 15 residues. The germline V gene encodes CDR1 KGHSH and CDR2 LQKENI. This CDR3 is CASSLGTTMNTEAFF. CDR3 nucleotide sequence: TGTGCCAGCTCACTCGGGACAACCATGAACACTGAAGCTTTCTTT.

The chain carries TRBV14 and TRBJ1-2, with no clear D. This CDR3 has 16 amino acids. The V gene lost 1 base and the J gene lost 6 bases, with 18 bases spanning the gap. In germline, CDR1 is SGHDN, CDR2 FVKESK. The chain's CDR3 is CASSQAKTGMFHGYTF. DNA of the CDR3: TGTGCCAGCAGCCAAGCGAAGACCGGGATGTTTCATGGCTACACCTTC.

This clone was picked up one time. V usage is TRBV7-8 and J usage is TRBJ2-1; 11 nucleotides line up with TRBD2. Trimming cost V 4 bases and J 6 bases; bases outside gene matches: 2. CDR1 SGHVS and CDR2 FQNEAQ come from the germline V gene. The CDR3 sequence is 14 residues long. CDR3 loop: CASSYGTSGNEQFF. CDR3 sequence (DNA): TGTGCCAGCAGCTACGGGACTAGCGGCAATGAGCAGTTCTTC.

CDR3: CASSYLAGTRNEQFF. The CDR3 DNA sequence: TGTGCCAGCAGTTATTTGGCAGGTACACGAAATGAGCAGTTCTTC. J is TRBJ2-1 and V is TRBV6-2 or TRBV6-3, with no clear D. CDR1 and CDR2 from the germline V gene are MNHEY and SVGEGT. There are 15 residues in the CDR3. Deletions cut 3 bases from V and 7 bases from J, with 16 bases between.

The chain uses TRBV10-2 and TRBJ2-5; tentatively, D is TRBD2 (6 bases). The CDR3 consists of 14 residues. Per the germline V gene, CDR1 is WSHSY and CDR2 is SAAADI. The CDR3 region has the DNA TGCGCTCCAGCAATAGGCCTGGAGGGGGAGACCCAGTACTTC. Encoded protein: CAPAIGLEGETQYF.

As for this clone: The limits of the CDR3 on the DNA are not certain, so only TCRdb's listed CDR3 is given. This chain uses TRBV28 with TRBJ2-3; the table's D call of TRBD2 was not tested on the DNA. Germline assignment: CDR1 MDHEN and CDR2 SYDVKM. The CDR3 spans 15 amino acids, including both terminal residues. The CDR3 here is CASSLAVEGTDTQYF.

The CDR3: CASSPGQGNGYTF. CDR3 coding DNA: TGTGCCAGCTCACCGGGACAGGGAAACGGCTACACCTTC. The chain carries TRBV18 and TRBJ1-2; 9 positions match TRBD1. This CDR3 spans 13 amino acids. Germline values: CDR1 KGHSH, CDR2 LQKENI. J lost 8 bases, V lost 3 bases, and 4 bases had no gene match.

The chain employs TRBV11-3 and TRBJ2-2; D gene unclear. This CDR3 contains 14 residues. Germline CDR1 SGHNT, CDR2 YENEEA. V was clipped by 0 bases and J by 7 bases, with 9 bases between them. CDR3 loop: CASSLEGLGGELFF. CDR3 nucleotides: TGTGCCAGCAGCTTAGAGGGCCTCGGCGGGGAGCTGTTTTTT.

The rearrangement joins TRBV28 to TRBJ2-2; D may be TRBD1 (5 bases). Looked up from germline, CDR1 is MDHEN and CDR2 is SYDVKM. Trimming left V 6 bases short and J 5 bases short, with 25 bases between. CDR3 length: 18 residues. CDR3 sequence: CASSPPRVLTSGTGELFF. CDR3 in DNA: TGTGCCAGCAGCCCCCCCCGGGTGCTCACCTCAGGGACCGGGGAGCTGTTTTTT.

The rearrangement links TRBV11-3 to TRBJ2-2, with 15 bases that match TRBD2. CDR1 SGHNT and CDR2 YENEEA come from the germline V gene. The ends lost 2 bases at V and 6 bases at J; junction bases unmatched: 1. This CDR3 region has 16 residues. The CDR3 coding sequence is TGTGCCAGCAGCTTAAGGACTAGCGGGAGGGCCGGGGAGCTGTTTTTT. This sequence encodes CASSLRTSGRAGELFF.